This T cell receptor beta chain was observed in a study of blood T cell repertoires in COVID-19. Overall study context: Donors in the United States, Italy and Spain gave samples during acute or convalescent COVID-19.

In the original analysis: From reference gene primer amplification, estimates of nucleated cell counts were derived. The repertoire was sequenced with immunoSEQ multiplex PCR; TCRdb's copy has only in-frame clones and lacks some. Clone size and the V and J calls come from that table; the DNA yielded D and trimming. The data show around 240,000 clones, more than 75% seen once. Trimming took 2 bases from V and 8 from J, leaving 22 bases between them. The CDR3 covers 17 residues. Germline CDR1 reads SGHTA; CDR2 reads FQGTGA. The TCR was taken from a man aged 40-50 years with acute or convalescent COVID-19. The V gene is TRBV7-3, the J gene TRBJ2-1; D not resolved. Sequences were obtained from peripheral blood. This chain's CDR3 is CASSLPERSRDADEQFF. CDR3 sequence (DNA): TGTGCCAGCAGCTTACCGGAGAGATCCCGCGATGCTGATGAGCAGTTCTTC.